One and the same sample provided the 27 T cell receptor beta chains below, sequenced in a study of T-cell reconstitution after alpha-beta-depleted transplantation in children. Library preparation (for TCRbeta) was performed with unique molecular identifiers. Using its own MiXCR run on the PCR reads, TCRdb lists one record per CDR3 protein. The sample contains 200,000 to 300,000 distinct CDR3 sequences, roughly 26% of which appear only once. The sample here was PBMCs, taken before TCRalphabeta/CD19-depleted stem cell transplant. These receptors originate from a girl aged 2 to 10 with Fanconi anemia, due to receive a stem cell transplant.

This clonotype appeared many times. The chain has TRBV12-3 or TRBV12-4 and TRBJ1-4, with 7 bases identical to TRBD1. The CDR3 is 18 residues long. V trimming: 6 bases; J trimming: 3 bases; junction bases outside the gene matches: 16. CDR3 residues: CASSYRAGLTGPNEKLFF. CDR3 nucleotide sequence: TGTGCCAGCAGCTACCGCGCAGGGTTGACAGGGCCTAATGAAAAACTGTTTTTT.

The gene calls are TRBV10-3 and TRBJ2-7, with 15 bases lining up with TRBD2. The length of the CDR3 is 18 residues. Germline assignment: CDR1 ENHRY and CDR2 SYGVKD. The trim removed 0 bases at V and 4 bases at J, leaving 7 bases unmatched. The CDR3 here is CAISESFRTSGRGYEQYF. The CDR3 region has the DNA TGTGCCATCAGTGAGTCGTTTCGGACTAGCGGGAGGGGGTACGAGCAGTACTTC.

This CDR3 is CSALPPGEQFF. Written as DNA, the CDR3 is TGCAGCGCACTCCCCCCGGGTGAGCAGTTCTTC. The V gene is TRBV29-1, the J gene TRBJ2-1; D not resolved. There are 11 residues in the CDR3. The germline V and J ends were trimmed by 7 bases and 9 bases, with 13 bases remaining between them. Per germline, CDR1 SQVTM and CDR2 ANQGSEA.

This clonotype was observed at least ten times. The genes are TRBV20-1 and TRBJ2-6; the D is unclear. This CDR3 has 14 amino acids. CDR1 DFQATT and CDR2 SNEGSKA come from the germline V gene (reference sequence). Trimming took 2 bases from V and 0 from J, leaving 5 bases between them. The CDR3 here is CSARSASGANVLTF. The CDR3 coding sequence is TGCAGTGCTAGATCTGCCTCTGGGGCCAACGTCCTGACTTTC.

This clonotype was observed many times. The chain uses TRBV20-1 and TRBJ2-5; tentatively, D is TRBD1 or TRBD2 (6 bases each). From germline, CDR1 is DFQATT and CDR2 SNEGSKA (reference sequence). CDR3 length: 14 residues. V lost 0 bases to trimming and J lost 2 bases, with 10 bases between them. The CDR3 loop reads CSARDRGEQETQYF. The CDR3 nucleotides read TGCAGTGCTAGAGATAGGGGGGAACAAGAGACCCAGTACTTC.

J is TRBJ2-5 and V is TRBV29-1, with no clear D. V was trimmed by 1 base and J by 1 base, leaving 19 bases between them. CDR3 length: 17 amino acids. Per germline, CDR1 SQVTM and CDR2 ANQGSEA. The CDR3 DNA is TGCAGCGTTGAAGTTTTTTTTCGCGGCACGATCCAAGAGACCCAGTACTTC. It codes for CSVEVFFRGTIQETQYF.

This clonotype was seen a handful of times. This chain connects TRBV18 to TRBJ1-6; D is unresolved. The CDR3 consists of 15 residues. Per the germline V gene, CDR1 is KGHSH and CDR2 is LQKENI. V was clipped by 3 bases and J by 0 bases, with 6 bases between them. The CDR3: CASSPTSSYNSPLHF. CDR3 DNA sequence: TGTGCCAGCTCACCCACAAGCTCCTATAATTCACCCCTCCACTTT.

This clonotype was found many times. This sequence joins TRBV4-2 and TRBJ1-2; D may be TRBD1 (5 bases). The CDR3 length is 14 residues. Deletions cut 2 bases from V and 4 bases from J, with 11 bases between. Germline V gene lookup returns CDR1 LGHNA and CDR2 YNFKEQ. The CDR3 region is CASSQSQGGYGYTF. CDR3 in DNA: TGTGCCAGCAGCCAAAGTCAGGGCGGCTATGGCTACACCTTC.

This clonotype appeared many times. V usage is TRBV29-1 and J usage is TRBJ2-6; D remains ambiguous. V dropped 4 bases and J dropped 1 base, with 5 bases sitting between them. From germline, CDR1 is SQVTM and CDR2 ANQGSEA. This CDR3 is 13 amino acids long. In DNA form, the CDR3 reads TGCAGCGTTGGAGAGTCTGGGGCCAACGTCCTGACTTTC. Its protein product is CSVGESGANVLTF. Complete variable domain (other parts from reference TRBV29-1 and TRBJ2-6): SAVISQKPSRDICQRGTSLTIQCQVDSQVTMMFWYRQQPGQSLTLIATANQGSEATYESGFVIDKFPISRPNLTFSTLTVSNMSPEDSSIYLCSVGESGANVLTFGAGSRLTVL.

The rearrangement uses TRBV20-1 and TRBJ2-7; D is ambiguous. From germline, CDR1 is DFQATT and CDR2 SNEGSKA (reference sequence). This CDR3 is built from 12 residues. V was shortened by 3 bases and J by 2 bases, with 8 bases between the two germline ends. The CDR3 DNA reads TGCAGTGCTAGTAGTAGCACCTACGAGCAGTACTTC. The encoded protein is CSASSSTYEQYF.

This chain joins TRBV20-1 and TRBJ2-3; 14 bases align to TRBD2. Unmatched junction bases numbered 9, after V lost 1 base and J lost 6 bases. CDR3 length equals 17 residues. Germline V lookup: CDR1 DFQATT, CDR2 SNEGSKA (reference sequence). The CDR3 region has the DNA TGCAGTGCTAGAGCCCAGACTAGCGGGGGGGCTCGGGATACGCAGTATTTT. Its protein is CSARAQTSGGARDTQYF.

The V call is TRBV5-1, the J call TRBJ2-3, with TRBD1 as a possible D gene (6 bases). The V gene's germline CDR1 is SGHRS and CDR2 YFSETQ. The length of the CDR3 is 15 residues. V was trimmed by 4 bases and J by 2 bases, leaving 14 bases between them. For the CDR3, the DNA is TGCGCCAGCAGCCCGCGACAGGTCCTCACAGATACGCAGTATTTT. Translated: CASSPRQVLTDTQYF. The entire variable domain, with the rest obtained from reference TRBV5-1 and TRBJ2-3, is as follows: KAGVTQTPRYLIKTRGQQVTLSCSPISGHRSVSWYQQTPGQGLQFLFEYFSETQRNKGNFPGRFSGRQFSNSRSEMNVSTLELGDSALYLCASSPRQVLTDTQYFGPGTRLTVL.

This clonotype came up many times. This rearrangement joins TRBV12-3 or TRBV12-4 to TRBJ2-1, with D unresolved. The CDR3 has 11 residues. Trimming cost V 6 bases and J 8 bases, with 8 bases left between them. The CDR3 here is CASSLAHEQFF. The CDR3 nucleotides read TGTGCCAGCAGCCTGGCCCATGAGCAGTTCTTC.

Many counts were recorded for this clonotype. The CDR3 nucleotides read TGCAGCGTTGCTGCTAGCTCGTCAAGCTCCTACAATGAGCAGTTCTTC. It yields the protein CSVAASSSSSYNEQFF. J is TRBJ2-1 and V is TRBV29-1, with D perhaps matching TRBD2 (5 bases). The V gene's germline CDR1 is SQVTM and CDR2 ANQGSEA. V lost 4 bases to trimming and J lost 0 bases, with 16 bases between them. The CDR3 is made up of 16 amino acids.

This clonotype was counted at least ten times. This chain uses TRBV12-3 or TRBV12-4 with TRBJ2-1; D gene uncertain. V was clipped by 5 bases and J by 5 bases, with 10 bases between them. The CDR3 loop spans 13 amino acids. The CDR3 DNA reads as TGTGCCAGCAGTCCCCTAACTAACAATGAGCAGTTCTTC. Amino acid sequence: CASSPLTNNEQFF.

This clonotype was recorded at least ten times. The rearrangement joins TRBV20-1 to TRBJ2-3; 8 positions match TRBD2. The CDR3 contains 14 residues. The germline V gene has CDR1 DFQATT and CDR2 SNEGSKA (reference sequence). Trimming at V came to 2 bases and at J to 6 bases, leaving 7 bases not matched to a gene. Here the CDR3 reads CSARFAGGSDTQYF. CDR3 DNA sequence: TGCAGTGCTAGATTCGCGGGAGGATCGGATACGCAGTATTTT.

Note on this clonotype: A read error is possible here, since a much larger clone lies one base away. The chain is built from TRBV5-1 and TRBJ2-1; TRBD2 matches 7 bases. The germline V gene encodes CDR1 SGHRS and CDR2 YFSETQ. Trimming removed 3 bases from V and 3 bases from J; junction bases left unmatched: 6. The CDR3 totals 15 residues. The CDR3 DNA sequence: TGCGCCAGCAGCTCGGTTGCGGGGGACTACAATGAGCAGTTCTTC. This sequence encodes CASSSVAGDYNEQFF.

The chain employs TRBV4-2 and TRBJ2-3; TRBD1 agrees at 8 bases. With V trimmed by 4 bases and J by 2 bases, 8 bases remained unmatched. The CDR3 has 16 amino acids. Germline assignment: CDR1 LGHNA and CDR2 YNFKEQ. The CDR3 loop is CASSPMARGPTDTQYF. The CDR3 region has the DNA TGTGCCAGCAGCCCAATGGCCAGGGGGCCCACAGATACGCAGTATTTT.

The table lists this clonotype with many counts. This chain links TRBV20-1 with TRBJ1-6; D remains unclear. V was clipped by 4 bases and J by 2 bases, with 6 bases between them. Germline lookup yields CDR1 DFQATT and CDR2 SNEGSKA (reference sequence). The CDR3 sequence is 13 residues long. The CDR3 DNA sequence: TGCAGTGCTAAAGGAGCCTATAATTCACCCCTCCACTTT. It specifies CSAKGAYNSPLHF.

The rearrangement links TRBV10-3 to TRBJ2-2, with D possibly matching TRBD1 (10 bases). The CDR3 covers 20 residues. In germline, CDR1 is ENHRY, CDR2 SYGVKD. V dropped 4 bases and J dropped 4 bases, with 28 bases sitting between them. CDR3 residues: CAISGQTGGGSTSGTGELFF. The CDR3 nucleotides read TGTGCCATCAGTGGCCAGACAGGGGGCGGATCGACTAGCGGCACCGGGGAGCTGTTTTTT.

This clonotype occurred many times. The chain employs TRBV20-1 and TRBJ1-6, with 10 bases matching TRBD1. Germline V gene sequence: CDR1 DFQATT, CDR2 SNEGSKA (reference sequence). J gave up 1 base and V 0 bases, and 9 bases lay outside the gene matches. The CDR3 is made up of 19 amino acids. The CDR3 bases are TGCAGTGCTAGAGATGCCGGCAGGACAGGGGGTTCCTATAATTCACCCCTCCACTTT. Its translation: CSARDAGRTGGSYNSPLHF.

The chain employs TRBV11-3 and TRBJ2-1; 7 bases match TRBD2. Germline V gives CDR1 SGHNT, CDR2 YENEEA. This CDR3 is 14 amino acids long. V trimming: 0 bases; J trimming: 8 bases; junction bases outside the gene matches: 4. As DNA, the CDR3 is TGTGCCAGCAGCTTAGAGGCGGGGAGGGATGAGCAGTTCTTC. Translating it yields CASSLEAGRDEQFF.

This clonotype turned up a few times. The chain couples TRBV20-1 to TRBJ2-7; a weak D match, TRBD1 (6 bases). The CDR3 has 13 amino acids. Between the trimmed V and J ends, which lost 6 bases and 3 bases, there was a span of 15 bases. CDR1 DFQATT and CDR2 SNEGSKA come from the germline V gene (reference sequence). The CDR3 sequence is CSAVGQSFYEQYF. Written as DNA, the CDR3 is TGCAGTGCAGTAGGACAGTCATTCTACGAGCAGTACTTC.

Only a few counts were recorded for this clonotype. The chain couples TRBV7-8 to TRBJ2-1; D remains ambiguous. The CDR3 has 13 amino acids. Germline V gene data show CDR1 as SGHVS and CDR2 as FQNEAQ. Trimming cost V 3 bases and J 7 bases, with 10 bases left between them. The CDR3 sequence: CASSLMAGNEQFF. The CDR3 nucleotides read TGTGCCAGCAGCTTGATGGCAGGAAATGAGCAGTTCTTC.

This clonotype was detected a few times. CDR3 in amino acids: CSAWGGNPFF. CDR3 DNA sequence: TGCAGTGCTTGGGGCGGGAATCCGTTCTTC. The chain combines TRBV20-1 with TRBJ2-1; tentatively, D is TRBD2 (6 bases). Germline lookup yields CDR1 DFQATT and CDR2 SNEGSKA (reference sequence). The CDR3 covers 10 residues. V was clipped by 5 bases and J by 15 bases, with 14 bases between them.

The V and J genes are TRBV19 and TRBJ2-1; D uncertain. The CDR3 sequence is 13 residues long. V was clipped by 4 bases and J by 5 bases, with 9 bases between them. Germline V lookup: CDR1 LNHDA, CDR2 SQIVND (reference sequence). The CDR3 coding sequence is TGTGCCAGTAGTAGTCGAATAGACAATGAGCAGTTCTTC. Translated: CASSSRIDNEQFF.

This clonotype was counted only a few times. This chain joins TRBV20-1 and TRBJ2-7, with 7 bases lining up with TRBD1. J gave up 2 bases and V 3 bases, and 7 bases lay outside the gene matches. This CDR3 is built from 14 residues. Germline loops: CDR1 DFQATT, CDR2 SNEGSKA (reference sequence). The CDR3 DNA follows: TGCAGTGCTAGCAAAGACAGGGAACCCTACGAGCAGTACTTC. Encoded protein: CSASKDREPYEQYF.